This passage covers 10 T cell receptor beta chains from one sample sequenced in a study of PD-1 blockade in classical Hodgkin lymphoma. The table came from immunoSEQ multiplex PCR; TCRdb's copy has only in-frame clones and leaves some out. The data hold tens of thousands of clones, with nearly 80% observed a single time. Time point reported: cycle 4 day 1 (C4D1), after about 6 weeks of nivolumab. All the patients suffered relapse after autologous stem cell transplantation, and brentuximab vedotin exposure differed. Sequenced material: peripheral blood mononuclear cells (PBMCs), taken before the fourth cycle of nivolumab. These receptors originate from a human donor with classical Hodgkin lymphoma.

The genes are TRBV6-5 and TRBJ1-5; D remains ambiguous. Germline V CDR1 and CDR2: MNHEY, SVGAGI. Trimming cost V 5 bases and J 3 bases, with 11 bases left between them. The CDR3 has 14 residues. The CDR3 DNA sequence: TGTGCCAGCAGTGTGGGTCACCCCAATCAGCCCCAGCATTTT. This translates into CASSVGHPNQPQHF.

The gene calls are TRBV7-2 and TRBJ2-5; D is perhaps TRBD2 (6 bases). The length of the CDR3 is 13 residues. V dropped 5 bases and J dropped 5 bases, with 12 bases sitting between them. Germline V gene sequence: CDR1 SGHTA, CDR2 FQGNSA. In DNA form, the CDR3 reads TGTGCCAGCAGCATCTCCCGGGAGGAGACCCAGTACTTC. Protein sequence: CASSISREETQYF.

This chain connects TRBV2 to TRBJ1-5, with 7 bases identical to TRBD1. The CDR3 totals 14 residues. In germline, CDR1 is SNHLY, CDR2 FYNNEI. The ends lost 10 bases at V and 1 base at J; junction bases unmatched: 7. The CDR3 here is CATSTGNSNQPQHF. The CDR3 bases are TGTGCCACCTCGACAGGGAACAGCAATCAGCCCCAGCATTTT. Together with reference TRBV2 and TRBJ1-5, the CDR3 gives the full variable domain: EPEVTQTPSHQVTQMGQEVILRCVPISNHLYFYWYRQILGQKVEFLVSFYNNEISEKSEIFDDQFSVERPDGSNFTLKIRSTKLEDSAMYFCATSTGNSNQPQHFGDGTRLSIL.

V usage is TRBV25-1 and J usage is TRBJ2-1; D tentatively reads TRBD1 or TRBD2 (5 bases each). The CDR3 is 16 amino acids. CDR1 is MGHDK and CDR2 is SYGVNS in the germline V gene. V lost 2 bases, J lost 3 bases, and 14 bases lay in between. The DNA of the CDR3 is TGTGCCAGCAGTGAAGAGGCCGGGACGATCTACAATGAGCAGTTCTTC. The encoded protein is CASSEEAGTIYNEQFF.

This chain links TRBV27 with TRBJ2-3; no firm D call. The germline V and J ends were trimmed by 3 bases and 6 bases, with 13 bases remaining between them. Germline CDR1 MNHEY, CDR2 SMNVEV (reference sequence). This CDR3 has 14 amino acids. The CDR3 DNA is TGTGCCAGCAGTTTCTCCTCCCACGGGGATACGCAGTATTTT. Translated, it gives CASSFSSHGDTQYF.

The rearrangement links TRBV9 to TRBJ1-4; no clear D gene. Germline lookup yields CDR1 SGDLS and CDR2 YYNGEE. The germline V and J ends were trimmed by 4 bases and 5 bases, with 12 bases remaining between them. This CDR3 is built from 14 residues. The CDR3 loop reads CASSPRELNEKLFF. CDR3 coding DNA: TGTGCCAGCAGCCCCCGGGAGTTAAATGAAAAACTGTTTTTT.

V is TRBV28 and J is TRBJ2-1; 10 nucleotides line up with TRBD1. This CDR3 is 17 amino acids long. With 8 bases clipped from V and 3 bases from J, the junction kept 13 bases outside the gene matches. Germline-derived CDR1 and CDR2 are MDHEN and SYDVKM. For the CDR3, the DNA is TGTGCCAGCTCGACGAACACGGGACAGGGGATCTACAATGAGCAGTTCTTC. Translating gives CASSTNTGQGIYNEQFF. Complete variable domain (other parts from reference TRBV28 and TRBJ2-1): DVKVTQSSRYLVKRTGEKVFLECVQDMDHENMFWYRQDPGLGLRLIYFSYDVKMKEKGDIPEGYSVSREKKERFSLILESASTNQTSMYLCASSTNTGQGIYNEQFFGPGTRLTVL.

V gene TRBV7-8 combines with J gene TRBJ2-7; TRBD2 matches at 13 bases. The germline V gene encodes CDR1 SGHVS and CDR2 FQNEAQ. J lost 0 bases, V lost 5 bases, and 4 bases had no gene match. The CDR3 extends over 16 amino acids. The CDR3 DNA follows: TGTGCCAGCAGCCAGGGACTAGCGGGATCCTCCTACGAGCAGTACTTC. Translating it yields CASSQGLAGSSYEQYF.

V is TRBV9 and J is TRBJ2-7; 7 nucleotides agree with TRBD1. Trimming took 4 bases from V and 0 from J; bases not matched to a gene: 4. Germline CDR1 and CDR2: SGDLS and YYNGEE. The CDR3 contains 14 residues. The CDR3 region has the DNA TGTGCCAGCAGCTTGACAGGGAACTCCTACGAGCAGTACTTC. It codes for CASSLTGNSYEQYF. The full variable domain, in which reference TRBV9 and TRBJ2-7 provide the parts outside the CDR3, is DSGVTQTPKHLITATGQRVTLRCSPRSGDLSVYWYQQSLDQGLQFLIQYYNGEERAKGNILERFSAQQFPDLHSELNLSSLELGDSALYFCASSLTGNSYEQYFGPGTRLTVT.

This clone is termed medium-sized. The chain links TRBV19 to TRBJ1-5; D might be TRBD1 (6 bases). This CDR3 is 15 amino acids long. Germline V lookup: CDR1 LNHDA, CDR2 SQIVND (reference sequence). Deletions cut 7 bases from V and 3 bases from J, with 16 bases between. The CDR3 protein is CASTQTGANNQPQHF. CDR3 in DNA: TGTGCCAGTACCCAAACGGGGGCAAACAATCAGCCCCAGCATTTT.